These 17 T cell receptor beta chains came from one sample sequenced in a study of CD8 T cells in Susac syndrome. Random hexamers primed reverse transcription of about 0.45 to 1 ug RNA. MiXCR, run by TCRdb on the immunoSEQ multiplex PCR reads, gives a single entry per CDR3 protein. Of some 57,000 distinct CDR3 sequences listed, approximately 90% are singletons. Material for sequencing was CD8+ T cells from PBMCs. All receptors come from a human donor in good health.

The rearrangement links TRBV4-2 to TRBJ1-6, with TRBD1 matching over 7 bases. CDR3 length equals 16 residues. The germline gives CDR1 LGHNA, CDR2 YNFKEQ. With V trimmed by 0 bases and J by 5 bases, 4 bases remained unmatched. The CDR3 DNA follows: TGTGCCAGCAGCCAAGAGTTAGGACAGGATAATTCACCCCTCCACTTT. Translation gives CASSQELGQDNSPLHF.

In this sample, this clonotype turned up a few times. This sequence joins TRBV12-3 or TRBV12-4 and TRBJ2-1; D unresolved. V was cut by 5 bases and J by 5 bases, with 4 bases left in between. The CDR3 has 11 residues. The CDR3 DNA reads as TGTGCCAGCAGTCGGGACAATGAGCAGTTCTTC. It encodes CASSRDNEQFF.

V gene TRBV5-1 combines with J gene TRBJ2-1, with D possibly matching TRBD2 (5 bases). Trimming removed 0 bases at V and 4 bases at J, with 11 bases between. Germline V lookup: CDR1 SGHRS, CDR2 YFSETQ. There are 15 residues in the CDR3. The CDR3 sequence: CASSLVSGEYNEQFF. For the CDR3, the DNA is TGCGCCAGCAGCTTGGTAAGCGGAGAATACAATGAGCAGTTCTTC.

V usage is TRBV6-2 or TRBV6-3 and J usage is TRBJ2-1; D might be TRBD2 (5 bases). With 5 bases removed from V and 7 bases from J, the gap between germline ends came to 15 bases. The germline gives CDR1 MNHEY, CDR2 SVGEGT. The CDR3 runs to 14 residues. For the CDR3, the DNA is TGTGCCAGCAGTCCCCGCCGACTAAAAAATGAGCAGTTCTTC. Translated: CASSPRRLKNEQFF.

The chain couples TRBV27 to TRBJ1-1; TRBD1 aligns across 7 bases. Germline loops: CDR1 MNHEY, CDR2 SMNVEV (reference sequence). J was trimmed by 4 bases and V by 0 bases; bases with no gene match: 2. This CDR3 spans 14 amino acids. The CDR3 loop is CASSLSQGITEAFF. The CDR3 DNA sequence: TGTGCCAGCAGTTTATCACAGGGGATCACTGAAGCTTTCTTT.

The chain combines TRBV5-1 with TRBJ2-7, with TRBD2 as a possible D gene (5 bases). The germline CDR1 and CDR2 sequences are SGHRS and YFSETQ. The CDR3 runs to 14 residues. V dropped 3 bases and J dropped 5 bases, with 15 bases sitting between them. The CDR3 DNA follows: TGCGCCAGCAGCTCGTCTTGGACTTCCCACGAGCAGTACTTC. Translating gives CASSSSWTSHEQYF.

The chain combines TRBV5-6 with TRBJ2-1; unclear D gene. Per the germline V gene, CDR1 is SGHDT and CDR2 is YYEEEE. Deletions cut 3 bases from V and 4 bases from J, with 14 bases between. The CDR3 covers 15 residues. CDR3 DNA: TGTGCCAGCAGCTCAAGTCAGCTGAGGTACAATGAGCAGTTCTTC. Translating it yields CASSSSQLRYNEQFF.

In this sample, this clonotype turned up once. V is TRBV7-9 and J is TRBJ2-5, with TRBD1 identical over 8 bases. The germline gives CDR1 SEHNR, CDR2 FQNEAQ (reference sequence). With V trimmed by 0 bases and J by 0 bases, 6 bases remained unmatched. This CDR3 is built from 17 residues. The CDR3 region is CASSLAWDRRYQETQYF. CDR3 sequence (DNA): TGTGCCAGCAGCTTAGCTTGGGACAGGAGGTACCAAGAGACCCAGTACTTC.

The chain combines TRBV29-1 with TRBJ2-1, with 10 nucleotides matching TRBD2. This CDR3 has 13 residues. V lost 0 bases and J lost 15; bases outside the gene matches: 8. Germline lookup yields CDR1 SQVTM and CDR2 ANQGSEA. CDR3 DNA sequence: TGCAGCGTTGAAGATGGACTAGCGGTCCACTCGTTCTTC. The encoded protein is CSVEDGLAVHSFF.

V and J are TRBV7-6 and TRBJ1-1; D not certain. V was pared by 2 bases and J by 1 base, with 8 bases between. CDR1 and CDR2 from the germline V gene are SGHVS and FNYEAQ. CDR3 size: 14 residues. CDR3 in amino acids: CASSLRVKNTEAFF. The CDR3 DNA reads as TGTGCCAGCAGCTTACGGGTTAAGAACACTGAAGCTTTCTTT.

This chain links TRBV7-2 with TRBJ2-1; D unresolved. Germline V gene lookup returns CDR1 SGHTA and CDR2 FQGNSA. The CDR3 extends over 13 amino acids. V gave up 2 bases and J gave up 8 bases, with 10 bases separating them. The CDR3 nucleotides are TGTGCCAGCAGCTTAAATTCCCAGGATGAGCAGTTCTTC. Amino acid sequence: CASSLNSQDEQFF.

This chain connects TRBV12-3 or TRBV12-4 to TRBJ2-3; 9 nucleotides agree with TRBD1. This CDR3 contains 14 residues. J was trimmed by 3 bases and V by 5 bases; bases with no gene match: 3. Here the CDR3 reads CASSHGTGTDTQYF. CDR3 DNA: TGTGCCAGCAGTCATGGGACAGGGACAGATACGCAGTATTTT.

J is TRBJ2-2 and V is TRBV7-9; D call uncertain. CDR3 size: 12 residues. Germline values: CDR1 SEHNR, CDR2 FQNEAQ (reference sequence). Between the trimmed V and J ends, which lost 5 bases and 7 bases, there was a span of 8 bases. The CDR3 DNA follows: TGTGCCAGCAGCCCTTCCTACGGGGAGCTGTTTTTT. It encodes CASSPSYGELFF.

The chain links TRBV5-1 to TRBJ2-6; D is uncertain. The CDR3 covers 15 residues. Deletions cut 4 bases from V and 2 bases from J, with 10 bases between. Looked up from germline, CDR1 is SGHRS and CDR2 is YFSETQ. The CDR3, as DNA: TGCGCCAGCAGCCCCGTTGGGACTGGGGCCAACGTCCTGACTTTC. The encoded protein is CASSPVGTGANVLTF.

This clonotype was observed a single time. V is TRBV30 and J is TRBJ2-7; D is possibly TRBD1 or TRBD2 (5 bases each). V was trimmed by 2 bases and J by 2 bases, leaving 10 bases between them. The CDR3 runs 13 residues. Germline V CDR1 and CDR2: GTSNPN, SVGIG (reference sequence). The CDR3 DNA sequence: TGTGCCTGGAGTTGGGGGACCGCCTACGAGCAGTACTTC. It encodes CAWSWGTAYEQYF.

The chain uses TRBV4-1 and TRBJ2-2, with D possibly being TRBD1 (7 bases). V lost 2 bases, J lost 5 bases, and 12 bases lay in between. This CDR3 comprises 15 residues. Germline V gene data show CDR1 as MGHRA and CDR2 as YSYEKL. The CDR3 DNA sequence: TGCGCCAGCAGCCAACCAGGGGGGCAGACCGGGGAGCTGTTTTTT. It translates to CASSQPGGQTGELFF.

The CDR3 nucleotides read TGTGCCAGCAGCTATGACAGGCTAACCTACGAGCAGTACTTC. The encoded protein is CASSYDRLTYEQYF. The chain links TRBV11-2 to TRBJ2-7; weak D call: TRBD1 (6 bases). V lost 4 bases and J 2 bases, leaving 12 bases between the germline ends. CDR1 SGHAT and CDR2 FQNNGV come from the germline V gene. The CDR3 length is 14 residues.